A single sample is the source of the 8 T cell receptor beta chains below, sequenced in a study of vaccination and CD4 T cells after COVID-19. The sample's treatment: 10-day PBMC culture with coronavirus spike peptide pools or control peptides (ViraFEST assay). Cultured CD4+ T cell DNA was sequenced using the Oncomine TCR Beta short-read assay. Each CDR3 protein is one row after TCRdb ran MiXCR on the PCR reads. The data hold about 16,000 distinct CDR3 sequences, with approximately 40% observed a single time. These receptors have no identified antigens. The sample in question was CD4+ T cells from blood, cultured in vitro, obtained before SARS-CoV-2 vaccination. Receptors originate from a human donor who received a COVID-19 vaccine.

The chain recombines TRBV5-6 with TRBJ2-3, with D hard to call. The CDR3 consists of 11 residues. With 3 bases removed from V and 4 bases from J, the gap between germline ends came to 3 bases. CDR1 and CDR2 (germline): SGHDT, YYEEEE. CDR3 in amino acids: CASSSADTQYF. The CDR3 DNA reads as TGTGCCAGCAGCTCCGCAGATACGCAGTATTTT.

This clonotype occurred a few times. V usage is TRBV7-9 and J usage is TRBJ2-5; tentatively, D is TRBD2 (6 bases). V shed 5 bases and J shed 5 bases, with 18 bases lying between them. The CDR3 is made up of 15 amino acids. CDR1 is SEHNR and CDR2 is FQNEAQ in the germline V gene (reference sequence). The CDR3 DNA follows: TGTGCCAGCAGCCTAGAATTTGGGAGGAAGGAGACCCAGTACTTC. Its protein product is CASSLEFGRKETQYF.

This clonotype was counted between two and nine times. The chain combines TRBV12-3 or TRBV12-4 with TRBJ2-2, with D possibly TRBD2 on 6 matching bases. V lost 5 bases, J lost 4 bases, and 11 bases lay in between. This CDR3 is 14 amino acids long. The CDR3 here is CASSGGEGTGELFF. The CDR3 DNA follows: TGTGCCAGCAGTGGCGGGGAAGGCACCGGGGAGCTGTTTTTT.

The chain uses TRBV7-2 and TRBJ1-1, with D maybe TRBD1 (5 bases). Germline CDR1 and CDR2: SGHTA and FQGNSA. The V end lost 0 bases, the J end lost 4 bases, and 12 bases lay between the germline ends. The CDR3 runs 15 residues. Here the CDR3 reads CASSLAGQGPTEAFF. CDR3 sequence (DNA): TGTGCCAGCAGCTTAGCGGGGCAGGGTCCCACTGAAGCTTTCTTT.

This clonotype was seen a few times. The CDR3 DNA sequence: TGTGCCAGCGCAGGGACAGTCGGAAACACCATATATTTT. Translating gives CASAGTVGNTIYF. The rearrangement joins TRBV7-2 to TRBJ1-3; 7 bases align to TRBD1. Germline loops: CDR1 SGHTA, CDR2 FQGNSA. After removal of 8 bases from V and 4 bases from J, the junction contained 5 bases not matched to a gene. This CDR3 contains 13 residues.

The chain has TRBV5-1 and TRBJ2-2; 8 bases map to TRBD1. Trimming cost V 1 base and J 5 bases; bases outside gene matches: 7. The CDR3 length is 16 residues. The germline V gene encodes CDR1 SGHRS and CDR2 YFSETQ. The CDR3 DNA sequence: TGCGCCAGCAGCTTGAACGGACAGGGCTATACCGGGGAGCTGTTTTTT. Protein: CASSLNGQGYTGELFF.

The V and J genes are TRBV6-5 and TRBJ1-6, with D maybe TRBD1 (6 bases). The CDR3 loop spans 16 amino acids. The V and J ends lost 0 bases and 7 bases respectively, with 13 bases between them. CDR1 MNHEY and CDR2 SVGAGI come from the germline V gene. The CDR3 protein is CASSYSTRGLNSPLHF. Here the CDR3 DNA reads TGTGCCAGCAGTTACTCGACTCGGGGGCTCAATTCACCCCTCCACTTT.

This sequence joins TRBV10-3 and TRBJ2-2; the match to TRBD2 covers 11 bases. The length of the CDR3 is 15 residues. Germline V CDR1 and CDR2: ENHRY, SYGVKD. After removal of 11 bases from V and 7 bases from J, the junction contained 12 bases not matched to a gene. The CDR3 nucleotides read TGTGCCGCCCGGGTAGCGGGGGGGCCCGTCGGGGAGCTGTTTTTT. This sequence encodes CAARVAGGPVGELFF.